The 21 T cell receptor beta chains below come from one sample, sequenced in a study of cytomegalovirus exposure and HLA in healthy donors. Primers for the PCR totalled 60 Vbeta and 13 Jbeta. Clones were sequenced by immunoSEQ multiplex PCR, and TCRdb holds only the in-frame ones, with some missing. The sample holds some 120,000 clones, less than 80% seen once. Sequencing was performed on PBMCs. All receptors derive from a woman between 25 and 40 years old in good health and CMV-seronegative.

This clone was observed a single time. The chain has TRBV7-9 and TRBJ2-5, with a weak D call TRBD2 (5 bases). Per germline, CDR1 SEHNR and CDR2 FQNEAQ (reference sequence). Between the trimmed V and J ends, which lost 0 bases and 2 bases, there was a span of 10 bases. CDR3 size: 15 residues. CDR3 protein: CASSLAVGEQETQYF. In DNA form, the CDR3 reads TGTGCCAGCAGCTTAGCTGTCGGGGAACAAGAGACCCAGTACTTC. Together with reference TRBV7-9 and TRBJ2-5, the CDR3 gives the full variable domain: DTGVSQNPRHKITKRGQNVTFRCDPISEHNRLYWYRQTLGQGPEFLTYFQNEAQLEKSRLLSDRFSAERPKGSFSTLEIQRTEQGDSAMYLCASSLAVGEQETQYFGPGTRLLVL.

The sample holds one count of this clone. The V and J genes are TRBV30 and TRBJ2-1, with a possible D match to TRBD2 (6 bases). V was shortened by 4 bases and J by 4 bases, with 23 bases between the two germline ends. The germline V gene has CDR1 GTSNPN and CDR2 SVGIG (reference sequence). The CDR3 is 17 amino acids. CDR3 protein: CAWTYGWDSLRYNEQFF. The CDR3 DNA sequence: TGTGCCTGGACCTATGGTTGGGACTCCCTTCGGTACAATGAGCAGTTCTTC.

This clone was picked up a small number of times. The chain joins TRBV5-6 to TRBJ1-2; no reliable D call. This CDR3 has 15 amino acids. Trimming shortened V by 2 bases and J by 6 bases, and 17 bases separated the two germline ends. Germline CDR1 reads SGHDT; CDR2 reads YYEEEE. The CDR3 DNA sequence: TGTGCCAGCAGCTTAGCCGGGTCAAAAGCCCATGGCTACACCTTC. Translation: CASSLAGSKAHGYTF. The full variable domain, its missing parts supplied by reference TRBV5-6 and TRBJ1-2, is DAGVTQSPTHLIKTRGQQVTLRCSPKSGHDTVSWYQQALGQGPQFIFQYYEEEERQRGNFPDRFSGHQFPNYSSELNVNALLLGDSALYLCASSLAGSKAHGYTFGSGTRLTVV.

The chain employs TRBV10-3 and TRBJ2-1; 7 bases match TRBD2. This CDR3 region has 17 residues. V lost 2 bases and J lost 7; bases outside the gene matches: 14. Per germline, CDR1 ENHRY and CDR2 SYGVKD. CDR3 nucleotide sequence: TGTGCCATCAGTGAGGCGAAAGGGGCGGGAGTAGGTAATGAGCAGTTCTTC. Encoded protein: CAISEAKGAGVGNEQFF.

In DNA form, the CDR3 reads TGTGCCAGCAGCACCCAGGGAGGGGCGGAAGCTTTCTTT. Translating it yields CASSTQGGAEAFF. The rearrangement links TRBV7-9 to TRBJ1-1, with D maybe TRBD1 (5 bases). Germline V lookup: CDR1 SEHNR, CDR2 FQNEAQ (reference sequence). There are 13 residues in the CDR3. The V end lost 5 bases, the J end lost 8 bases, and 15 bases lay between the germline ends.

This clone came up a few times. The V call is TRBV28, the J call TRBJ1-2, with a tentative D call TRBD1 (5 bases). Per the germline V gene, CDR1 is MDHEN and CDR2 is SYDVKM. The CDR3 is 18 amino acids. V dropped 6 bases and J dropped 0 bases, with 23 bases sitting between them. The CDR3 here is CASSDPNPAGLANYGYTF. The DNA for the CDR3 is TGTGCCAGCAGCGACCCGAACCCAGCAGGGCTAGCTAACTATGGCTACACCTTC.

J is TRBJ2-2 and V is TRBV30; possible D gene TRBD2, 5 bases. The CDR3 runs 14 residues. Trimming took off 4 bases at V and 2 bases at J, with 11 bases between the two ends. CDR1 and CDR2 from the germline V gene are GTSNPN and SVGIG (reference sequence). CDR3 residues: CAWNKDFNTGELFF. CDR3 nucleotide sequence: TGTGCCTGGAATAAGGACTTTAACACCGGGGAGCTGTTTTTT.

This rearrangement joins TRBV9 to TRBJ1-1; tentatively, D is TRBD1 (6 bases). Germline loops: CDR1 SGDLS, CDR2 YYNGEE. Between the trimmed V and J ends, which lost 4 bases and 5 bases, there was a span of 12 bases. The CDR3 is made up of 13 amino acids. Here the CDR3 reads CASSIQGGTEAFF. Written as DNA, the CDR3 is TGTGCCAGCAGCATACAGGGTGGGACTGAAGCTTTCTTT.

The CDR3: CASSPRTGGLPDTQYF. The DNA of the CDR3 is TGTGCCAGCAGTCCCAGGACAGGGGGCTTACCAGATACGCAGTATTTT. This rearrangement joins TRBV27 to TRBJ2-3, with 11 bases matching TRBD1. The CDR3 covers 16 residues. CDR1 MNHEY and CDR2 SMNVEV come from the germline V gene (reference sequence). Trimming cost V 5 bases and J 4 bases; bases outside gene matches: 8.

This clone showed up just a few times. The chain employs TRBV18 and TRBJ1-2; weak D call: TRBD1 (6 bases). Germline assignment: CDR1 KGHSH and CDR2 LQKENI. Trimming removed 4 bases at V and 6 bases at J, with 21 bases between. The CDR3 has 16 residues. The chain's CDR3 is CASSLTEETGDHGYTF. CDR3 DNA: TGTGCCAGCTCACTTACCGAAGAGACAGGAGATCATGGCTACACCTTC. The complete variable domain, with remaining parts taken from reference TRBV18 and TRBJ1-2, reads NAGVMQNPRHLVRRRGQEARLRCSPMKGHSHVYWYRQLPEEGLKFMVYLQKENIIDESGMPKERFSAEFPKEGPSILRIQQVVRGDSAAYFCASSLTEETGDHGYTFGSGTRLTVV.

This chain connects TRBV7-6 to TRBJ2-5; 8 nucleotides align to TRBD1. Germline lookup yields CDR1 SGHVS and CDR2 FNYEAQ. This CDR3 is built from 16 residues. The V segment lost 5 bases and the J segment 2 bases; nucleotides outside the gene matches: 10. The CDR3 DNA follows: TGTGCCAGCAGCCCTGGTCCAGGACAGGGTCAAGAGACCCAGTACTTC. Amino acid sequence: CASSPGPGQGQETQYF.

The rearrangement joins TRBV19 to TRBJ1-4; unclear D gene. Germline lookup yields CDR1 LNHDA and CDR2 SQIVND (reference sequence). V was clipped by 6 bases and J by 5 bases, with 13 bases between them. CDR3 size: 14 residues. DNA of the CDR3: TGTGCCAGTAGGACCACCAGGCCCAATGAAAAACTGTTTTTT. As protein: CASRTTRPNEKLFF.

This chain connects TRBV28 to TRBJ1-5; 9 nucleotides line up with TRBD1. Germline V gene sequence: CDR1 MDHEN, CDR2 SYDVKM. This CDR3 comprises 16 residues. After removal of 4 bases from V and 4 bases from J, the junction contained 8 bases not matched to a gene. This chain's CDR3 is CASSSLRQGVNQPQHF. Here the CDR3 DNA reads TGTGCCAGCAGTTCCCTGAGACAGGGGGTTAATCAGCCCCAGCATTTT.

This clone was picked up a small number of times. A read error likely explains this, since a far larger clone differs by one base. The same CDR3 also results from other DNA sequences found in this sample. The J gene is TRBJ2-7, the V gene TRBV7-2; 7 bases are a match to TRBD1. The CDR3 spans 13 residues. CDR1 is SGHTA, CDR2 FQGNSA, per germline. Trimming cost V 3 bases and J 2 bases; bases outside gene matches: 1. The CDR3 loop is CASSFGQAYEQYF. The CDR3 coding sequence is TGTGCCAGCAGCTTCGGACAGGCCTACGAGCAGTACTTC.

The chain couples TRBV28 to TRBJ2-5; D may be TRBD1 (6 bases). This CDR3 comprises 13 residues. Looked up from germline, CDR1 is MDHEN and CDR2 is SYDVKM. V shed 5 bases and J shed 6 bases, with 13 bases lying between them. The CDR3 spells CASSVQGSKTQYF. As DNA, the CDR3 is TGTGCCAGCAGTGTACAGGGCTCGAAGACCCAGTACTTC. Drawing the rest from reference TRBV28 and TRBJ2-5, the complete variable domain is DVKVTQSSRYLVKRTGEKVFLECVQDMDHENMFWYRQDPGLGLRLIYFSYDVKMKEKGDIPEGYSVSREKKERFSLILESASTNQTSMYLCASSVQGSKTQYFGPGTRLLVL.

This chain connects TRBV6-1 to TRBJ1-5; D perhaps matches TRBD1 (6 bases). The CDR3 length is 15 residues. V lost 6 bases, J lost 4 bases, and 16 bases lay in between. The germline V gene encodes CDR1 MNHNS and CDR2 SASEGT. DNA of the CDR3: TGTGCCAGCAGCTTTTTTGCAGGGGAGAATCAGCCCCAGCATTTT. It yields the protein CASSFFAGENQPQHF.

The V and J genes are TRBV23-1 and TRBJ1-4; the D is unclear. TRBV23-1 is reported as an ORF; its role is uncertain. The CDR3 runs to 16 residues. V lost 8 bases and J 0 bases, leaving 16 bases between the germline ends. The CDR3 reads CASPQKEAPTNEKLFF. In DNA form, the CDR3 reads TGCGCCAGCCCTCAAAAGGAGGCACCAACTAATGAAAAACTGTTTTTT.

J is TRBJ2-7 and V is TRBV2; 8 bases agree with TRBD1. CDR3 size: 12 residues. Germline V lookup: CDR1 SNHLY, CDR2 FYNNEI. Trimming at V came to 7 bases and at J to 6 bases, leaving 5 bases not matched to a gene. CDR3 sequence reads: CASIRDRSEQYF. The CDR3 nucleotides are TGTGCCAGCATCCGGGACAGGTCCGAGCAGTACTTC.

This sequence joins TRBV4-3 and TRBJ2-1; TRBD2 matches 7 bases. The germline V gene encodes CDR1 LGHNA and CDR2 YSLEER. Unmatched junction bases numbered 4, after V lost 2 bases and J lost 3 bases. The CDR3 totals 15 residues. The CDR3 DNA is TGCGCCAGCAGCCAACAAAGGGACTACTACAATGAGCAGTTCTTC. Protein: CASSQQRDYYNEQFF.

This chain uses TRBV6-5 with TRBJ2-1, with D unclear. The V gene lost 6 bases and the J gene lost 6 bases, with 6 bases spanning the gap. This CDR3 spans 11 amino acids. In germline, CDR1 is MNHEY, CDR2 SVGAGI. CDR3: CASSRLNEQFF. CDR3 nucleotide sequence: TGTGCCAGCAGCAGGCTCAATGAGCAGTTCTTC.

This clone has a handful of counts. In nucleotides, the CDR3 is TGTGCCAGCAGCTTAACTAGCCGGAACACCGGGGAGCTGTTTTTT. Translation: CASSLTSRNTGELFF. The chain joins TRBV13 to TRBJ2-2; possible D gene TRBD2, 6 bases. The V end was cut by 2 bases, the J end by 1 base, with 8 bases between. This CDR3 has 15 residues. Germline CDR1 reads PRHDT; CDR2 reads FYEKMQ (reference sequence).